Listed below are T cell receptor beta chains from one sample, sequenced in a study of control samples from healthy donors and cancer patients. Sequencing was performed with immunoSEQ multiplex PCR; in TCRdb, only in-frame clones are kept and a portion is missing. The sample holds tens of thousands of clones, about 93% seen once. The sequencing input was blood. The receptors shown here come from a woman between 45 and 60 years old in good health. The CDR3 runs from the conserved cysteine through the conserved F or W. The order of the fields is V gene, J gene, D gene, CDR3 length, clone size, CDR3 DNA, CDR3 protein. D genes are given only for firm matches. Some rows mark clone size as missing; the rest say once, few, many or name a class of expanded clone.

TRBV7-9	TRBJ1-2	NA	14	NA	TGTGCCAGCAGCTTAACGGGCCCGAGCTACGGCTACACCTTC	CASSLTGPSYGYTF
TRBV5-5	TRBJ2-1	TRBD1	14	NA	TGTGCCAGCAGCGGAGGACAGGGGGCCGATGAGCAGTTCTTC	CASSGGQGADEQFF
TRBV12-1	TRBJ1-2	NA	18	NA	TGTGCCAGCAGCTTTGCTTATCGACAGGGGCCTTACCAATATGGCTACACCTTC	CASSFAYRQGPYQYGYTF
TRBV19	TRBJ1-5	NA	15	NA	TGTGCCAGTACCCCGGATACGGGGAACAATCAGCCCCAGCATTTT	CASTPDTGNNQPQHF
TRBV4-3	TRBJ2-7	NA	16	NA	TGCGCCAGCAGCCAAGATCAGGCAGGGAAACCCTACGAGCAGTACTTC	CASSQDQAGKPYEQYF
TRBV7-2	TRBJ2-3	NA	15	NA	TGTGCCAGCAGCTTAGGCGCGGGGCCCACAGATACGCAGTATTTT	CASSLGAGPTDTQYF
TRBV29-1	TRBJ1-2	TRBD1	13	few	TGCAGCGTGGACCCCGACAGGGAGAATGGCTACACCTTC	CSVDPDRENGYTF
TRBV5-4	TRBJ2-7	NA	13	NA	TGTGCCAGCAGCTTGACCTGGGGGCAGGAGCAGTACTTC	CASSLTWGQEQYF
TRBV5-8	TRBJ1-2	TRBD1	16	NA	TGTGCCAGCAGCTCCCGGGACAGGCCGTTTACCTATGGCTACACCTTC	CASSSRDRPFTYGYTF
TRBV4-2	TRBJ2-5	NA	14	NA	TGTGCCAGCAGCCAAGTTATACGAGAAGAGACCCAGTACTTC	CASSQVIREETQYF
TRBV7-9	TRBJ2-5	NA	14	few	TGTGCCAGCAGCCTTTACGGACCCGGGGAGACCCAGTACTTC	CASSLYGPGETQYF
TRBV6-5	TRBJ2-7	TRBD1	14	once	TGTGCCAGCTACGGGACAGGGGGAACCTACGAGCAGTACTTC	CASYGTGGTYEQYF
TRBV2	TRBJ1-1	NA	17	NA	TGTGCCAGCAGTGAGAGGTCGGAACTGGATTTAAACACTGAAGCTTTCTTT	CASSERSELDLNTEAFF
TRBV5-1	TRBJ1-1	NA	15	NA	TGCGCCAGCAATCCGCCCCGGGCAGAGAACACTGAAGCTTTCTTT	CASNPPRAENTEAFF
TRBV6-5	TRBJ1-4	NA	15	NA	TGTGCCAGCAGTTACCTGTCCTCGGGGAAGGAAAAACTGTTTTTT	CASSYLSSGKEKLFF
TRBV7-9	TRBJ1-2	NA	13	NA	TGTGCCAGCAGCTTAGGGACGGACTATGGCTACACCTTC	CASSLGTDYGYTF
TRBV7-6	TRBJ1-2	NA	14	NA	TGTGCCAGCAGCCCGGTAGGGGGGGGACCTGGCTACACCTTC	CASSPVGGGPGYTF
TRBV30	TRBJ1-3	NA	13	NA	TGTGCCTGGAGTGTACCCTCTGCGAACACCATATATTTT	CAWSVPSANTIYF
TRBV9	TRBJ1-2	NA	13	NA	TGTGCCAGCAGCGGCCAGAACAGGGATGGCTACACCTTC	CASSGQNRDGYTF
TRBV7-2	TRBJ1-6	NA	17	NA	TGTGCCAGCAGCCGCCGGACGGCTCGCTCCTATAATTCACCCCTCCACTTT	CASSRRTARSYNSPLHF
TRBV28	TRBJ1-1	NA	15	NA	TGTGCCAGCAGCCTCACAAAAAGCCTGAACACTGAAGCTTTCTTT	CASSLTKSLNTEAFF
TRBV28	TRBJ1-2	NA	12	NA	TGTGCCAGCAGTCAGAGCCACTATGGCTACACCTTC	CASSQSHYGYTF
TRBV14	TRBJ1-1	NA	14	NA	TGTGCCAGCAGCCTGGGACTTTGGGACACTGAAGCTTTCTTT	CASSLGLWDTEAFF
TRBV2	TRBJ2-2	NA	17	NA	TGTGCCAGCACCAACCCTAGTGGCAGGCGCGGCACCGGGGAGCTGTTTTTT	CASTNPSGRRGTGELFF
TRBV6-2/TRBV6-3	TRBJ1-1	NA	15	NA	TGTGCCAGCAGCCCCATTACCCGTGGAAACACTGAAGCTTTCTTT	CASSPITRGNTEAFF
TRBV2	TRBJ2-7	TRBD2	13	NA	TGTGCCAGCATGCGGGGGGGCTCCTACGAGCAGTACTTC	CASMRGGSYEQYF
TRBV3-1/TRBV3-2	TRBJ2-2	NA	14	NA	TGTGCCAGCAGCCAAGGGGGCGGGCCCGGGGAGCTGTTTTTT	CASSQGGGPGELFF
TRBV28	TRBJ2-1	TRBD1	14	NA	TGTGCCAGCAGCCGGGACAGGGTGATCAATGAGCAGTTCTTC	CASSRDRVINEQFF
TRBV3-1/TRBV3-2	TRBJ2-7	NA	15	NA	TGTGCCAGCAGCCAAGAGAAACAGGGAGGATACGAGCAGTACTTC	CASSQEKQGGYEQYF
TRBV11-2	TRBJ2-2	TRBD1	17	NA	TGTGCCAGCAGCGTAGACAGGGGGGAAGTTTTTGGCGGGGAGCTGTTTTTT	CASSVDRGEVFGGELFF
TRBV4-3	TRBJ1-1	NA	11	NA	TGCGCCAGCAGCCCAGGGACTAAAGCTTTCTTT	CASSPGTKAFF
TRBV19	TRBJ2-2	NA	16	NA	TGTGCCAGTAGTAATCTCGGGGAGTCGAACACCGGGGAGCTGTTTTTT	CASSNLGESNTGELFF
TRBV29-1	TRBJ1-1	TRBD1	13	NA	TGCAGCTCTCGGACAGGTACGAACACTGAAGCTTTCTTT	CSSRTGTNTEAFF
TRBV28	TRBJ1-1	NA	14	NA	TGTGCCAGCAGTCCCACTAACTCGGGCACTGAAGCTTTCTTT	CASSPTNSGTEAFF
TRBV7-9	TRBJ1-1	TRBD1	15	NA	TGTGCCAGCAGACCCCAGACAGGGATGGACACTGAAGCTTTCTTT	CASRPQTGMDTEAFF